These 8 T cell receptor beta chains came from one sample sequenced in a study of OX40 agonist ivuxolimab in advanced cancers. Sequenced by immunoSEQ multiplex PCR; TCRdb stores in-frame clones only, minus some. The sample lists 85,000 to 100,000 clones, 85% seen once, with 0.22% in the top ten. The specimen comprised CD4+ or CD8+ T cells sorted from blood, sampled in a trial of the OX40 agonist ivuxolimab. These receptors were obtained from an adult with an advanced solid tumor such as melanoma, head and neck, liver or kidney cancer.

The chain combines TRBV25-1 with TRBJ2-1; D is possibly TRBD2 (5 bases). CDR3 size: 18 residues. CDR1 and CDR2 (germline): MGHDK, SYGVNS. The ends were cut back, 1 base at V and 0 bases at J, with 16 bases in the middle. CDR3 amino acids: CASSEWFSGLSSYNEQFF. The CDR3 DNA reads TGTGCCAGCAGTGAATGGTTCAGCGGTCTGAGCTCCTACAATGAGCAGTTCTTC.

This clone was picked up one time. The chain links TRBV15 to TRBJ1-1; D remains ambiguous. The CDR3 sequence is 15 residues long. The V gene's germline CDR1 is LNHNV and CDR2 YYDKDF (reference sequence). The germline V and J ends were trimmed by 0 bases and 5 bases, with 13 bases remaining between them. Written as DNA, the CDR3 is TGTGCCACCAGCAGAGAACGGACCGCGTGGACTGAAGCTTTCTTT. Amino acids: CATSRERTAWTEAFF. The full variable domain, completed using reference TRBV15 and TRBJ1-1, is DAMVIQNPRYQVTQFGKPVTLSCSQTLNHNVMYWYQQKSSQAPKLLFHYYDKDFNNEADTPDNFQSRRPNTSFCFLDIRSPGLGDTAMYLCATSRERTAWTEAFFGQGTRLTVV.

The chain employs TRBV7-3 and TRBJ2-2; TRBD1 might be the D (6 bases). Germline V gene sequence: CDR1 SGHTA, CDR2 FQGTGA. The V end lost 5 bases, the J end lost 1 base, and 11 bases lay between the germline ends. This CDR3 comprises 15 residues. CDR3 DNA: TGTGCCAGCAGCCCGGGGACATGGAACACCGGGGAGCTGTTTTTT. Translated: CASSPGTWNTGELFF.

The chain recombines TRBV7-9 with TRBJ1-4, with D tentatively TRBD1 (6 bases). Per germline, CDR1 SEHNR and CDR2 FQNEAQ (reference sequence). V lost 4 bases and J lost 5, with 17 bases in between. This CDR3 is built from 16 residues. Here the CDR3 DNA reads TGTGCCAGCAGCTCCCCCTGGGGGCGAGGGAATGAAAAACTGTTTTTT. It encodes CASSSPWGRGNEKLFF.

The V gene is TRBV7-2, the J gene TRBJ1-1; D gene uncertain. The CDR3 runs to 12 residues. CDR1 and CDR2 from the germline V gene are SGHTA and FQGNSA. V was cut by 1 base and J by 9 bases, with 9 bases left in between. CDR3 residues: CASSLGASKAFF. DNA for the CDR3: TGTGCCAGCAGCTTAGGGGCATCCAAAGCTTTCTTT.

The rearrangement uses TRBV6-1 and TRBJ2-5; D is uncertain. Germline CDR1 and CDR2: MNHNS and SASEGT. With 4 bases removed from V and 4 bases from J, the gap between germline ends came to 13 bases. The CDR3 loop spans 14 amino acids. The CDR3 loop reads CASSARRGLETQYF. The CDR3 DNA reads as TGTGCCAGCAGTGCCCGGAGAGGTTTAGAGACCCAGTACTTC.

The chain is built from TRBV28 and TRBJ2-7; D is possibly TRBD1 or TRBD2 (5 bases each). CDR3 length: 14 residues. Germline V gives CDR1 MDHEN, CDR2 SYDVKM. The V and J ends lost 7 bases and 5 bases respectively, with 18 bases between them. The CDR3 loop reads CASTVSYRDHEQYF. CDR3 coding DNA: TGTGCCAGCACCGTATCCTACCGGGACCACGAGCAGTACTTC.

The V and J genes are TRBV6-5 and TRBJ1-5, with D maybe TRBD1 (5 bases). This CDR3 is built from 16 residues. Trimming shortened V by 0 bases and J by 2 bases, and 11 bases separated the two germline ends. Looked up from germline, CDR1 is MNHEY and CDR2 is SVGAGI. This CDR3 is CASSYSGPQGNQPQHF. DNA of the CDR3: TGTGCCAGCAGTTACTCCGGCCCACAGGGCAATCAGCCCCAGCATTTT.